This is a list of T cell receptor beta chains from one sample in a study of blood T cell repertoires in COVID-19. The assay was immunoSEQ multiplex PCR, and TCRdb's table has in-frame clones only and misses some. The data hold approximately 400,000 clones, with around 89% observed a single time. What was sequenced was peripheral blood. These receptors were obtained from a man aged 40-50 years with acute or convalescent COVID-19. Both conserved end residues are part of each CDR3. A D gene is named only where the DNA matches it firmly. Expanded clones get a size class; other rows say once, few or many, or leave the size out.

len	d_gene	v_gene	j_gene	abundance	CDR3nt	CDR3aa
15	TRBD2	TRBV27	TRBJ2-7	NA	TGTGCCAGCAGTTTACTCGGGACTAGCTACCACGAGCAGTACTTC	CASSLLGTSYHEQYF
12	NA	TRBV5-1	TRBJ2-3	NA	TGCGCCAGCAGCTTGAGCGCAGATACGCAGTATTTT	CASSLSADTQYF
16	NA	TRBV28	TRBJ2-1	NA	TGTGCCAGCAGTGCGAAAGGACAGCGACGCTACAATGAGCAGTTCTTC	CASSAKGQRRYNEQFF
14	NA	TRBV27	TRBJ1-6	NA	TGTGCCAGCAGGCAGGGGTTTCATAATTCACCCCTCCACTTT	CASRQGFHNSPLHF
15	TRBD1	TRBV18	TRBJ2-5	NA	TGTGCCAGCTCATCCGGGACAGGAGAAGGGGGGACCCAGTACTTC	CASSSGTGEGGTQYF
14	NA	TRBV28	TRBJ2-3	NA	TGTGCCAGCAGTTTGGGCCAGGGCACAGATACGCAGTATTTT	CASSLGQGTDTQYF
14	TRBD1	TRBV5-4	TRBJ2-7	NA	TGTGCCAGCAGCTTGGAGGGGACAGTCCACGAGCAGTACTTC	CASSLEGTVHEQYF
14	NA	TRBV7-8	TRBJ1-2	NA	TGTGCCAGCAGCTTAGAGGGACTCTACTATGGCTACACCTTC	CASSLEGLYYGYTF
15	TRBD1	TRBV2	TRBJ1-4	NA	TGTGCCAGCAGAGGGGACAGGCTAACTAATGAAAAACTGTTTTTT	CASRGDRLTNEKLFF
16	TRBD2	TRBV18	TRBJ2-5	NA	TGTGCCAGCTCACCTCTTTTGAGAGGGAGGGAAGAGACCCAGTACTTC	CASSPLLRGREETQYF
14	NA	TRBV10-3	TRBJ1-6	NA	TGTGCCATCAGTGAGTCGCCGGGTCTTCAGACCCTCCACTTT	CAISESPGLQTLHF
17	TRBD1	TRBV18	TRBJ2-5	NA	TGTGCCAGCTCACCCCGGACCGGGACAGGGGGAGGAGAGACCCAGTACTTC	CASSPRTGTGGGETQYF
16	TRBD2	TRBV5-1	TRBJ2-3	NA	TGCGCCAGCAGCTTGTTGGCGGGAGGGAGCACAGATACGCAGTATTTT	CASSLLAGGSTDTQYF
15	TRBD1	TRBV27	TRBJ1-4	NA	TGTGCCAGCAGCCCAGGGGGCGAGCTGGTTGAAAAACTGTTTTTT	CASSPGGELVEKLFF
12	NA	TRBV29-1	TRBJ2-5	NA	TGCAGCGTTGCCACAGGGCAAGAGACCCAGTACTTC	CSVATGQETQYF
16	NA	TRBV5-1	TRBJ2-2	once	TGCGCCAGCAGCTTGGACGGGGTTCTCGACACCGGGGAGCTGTTTTTT	CASSLDGVLDTGELFF
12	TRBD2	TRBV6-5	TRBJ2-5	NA	TGTGAGACTAGCCTAAATAGGGAGACCCAGTACTTC	CETSLNRETQYF
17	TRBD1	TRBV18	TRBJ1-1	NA	TGTGCCAGCTCACCAGGGGTCAGGGGGCCGGTTGACACTGAAGCTTTCTTT	CASSPGVRGPVDTEAFF
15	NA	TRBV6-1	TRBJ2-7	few	TGTGCCAGCAGTGAAAAACAGGGATTGTCCTACGAGCAGTACTTC	CASSEKQGLSYEQYF
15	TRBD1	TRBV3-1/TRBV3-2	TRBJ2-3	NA	TGTGCCAGCAGCCGAGGACAGGGGGACACAGATACGCAGTATTTT	CASSRGQGDTDTQYF
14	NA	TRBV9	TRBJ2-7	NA	TGTGCCAGCAGCCCCGGTGGGGCCTCCTACGAGCAGTACTTC	CASSPGGASYEQYF
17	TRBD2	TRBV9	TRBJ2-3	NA	TGTGCCAGCATCCCGGGGGAGGGCCACGGATACACAGATACGCAGTATTTT	CASIPGEGHGYTDTQYF
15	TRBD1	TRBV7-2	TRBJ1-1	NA	TGTGCCAGCAGCTTATTCTGGACAGGCCTCACTGAAGCTTTCTTT	CASSLFWTGLTEAFF
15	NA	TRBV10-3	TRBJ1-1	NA	TGTGCCATCAGTGAGTCTGCGGGTACGTACACTGAAGCTTTCTTT	CAISESAGTYTEAFF
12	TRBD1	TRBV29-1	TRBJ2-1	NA	TGCAGCGGAGACAGGGAGAGGAATGAGCAGTTCTTC	CSGDRERNEQFF
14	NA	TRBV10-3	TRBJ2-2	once	TGTGCCATCAGTGGAGACAGAGGCACCGGGGAGCTGTTTTTT	CAISGDRGTGELFF
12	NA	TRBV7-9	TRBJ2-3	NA	TGTGCCAGCGGCCCCCCAGCAGATACGCAGTATTTT	CASGPPADTQYF
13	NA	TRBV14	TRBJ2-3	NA	TGTGCCAGCAGCCCACAGGGGGGGGATACGCAGTATTTT	CASSPQGGDTQYF
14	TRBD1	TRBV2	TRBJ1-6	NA	TGTGCCAGTGGAGGACAGGGAGTAAGTTCACCCCTCCACTTT	CASGGQGVSSPLHF
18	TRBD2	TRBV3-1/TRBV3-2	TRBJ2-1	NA	TGTGCCAGCAGCCCGGGACTAGCGGGAGGTAGTAGCATCAATGAGCAGTTCTTC	CASSPGLAGGSSINEQFF
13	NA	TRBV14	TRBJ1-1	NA	TGTGCCAGCAGCCTATCTATGAACACTGAAGCTTTCTTT	CASSLSMNTEAFF
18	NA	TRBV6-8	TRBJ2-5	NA	TGTGCCAGCAGTTACTCGAATGGTTACAGGGCGTTCGGGGAGACCCAGTACTTC	CASSYSNGYRAFGETQYF
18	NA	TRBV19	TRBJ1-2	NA	TGTGCCAGTAGTATAGATCAGACGGCAGCCTGGGCTGGCTATGGCTACACCTTC	CASSIDQTAAWAGYGYTF
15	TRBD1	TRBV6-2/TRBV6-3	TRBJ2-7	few	TGTGCCAGCAGTTACTCCGGGACAGGGGGCTACGAGCAGTACTTC	CASSYSGTGGYEQYF
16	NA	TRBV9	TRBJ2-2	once	TGTGCCAGCAGCGTAGCGGCGGGAACGAACACCGGGGAGCTGTTTTTT	CASSVAAGTNTGELFF
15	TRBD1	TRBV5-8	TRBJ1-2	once	TGTGCCAGCAGCTTGATTCCGGGACAGGGAAGCGGCTACACCTTC	CASSLIPGQGSGYTF
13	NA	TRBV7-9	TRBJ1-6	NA	TGTGCCAGCAGCTCAGCGCTCGGTTCACCCCTCCACTTT	CASSSALGSPLHF
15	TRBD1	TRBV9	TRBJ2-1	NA	TGTGCCAGCAGCGTGGAGGGACAGGGGCAGGGTGAGCAGTTCTTC	CASSVEGQGQGEQFF
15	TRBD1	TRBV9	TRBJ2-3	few	TGTGCCAGCAACTTGCCGGGACAGGGGGCGGATACGCAGTATTTT	CASNLPGQGADTQYF
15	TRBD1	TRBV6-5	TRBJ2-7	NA	TGTGCCAGCAGTTACGGTACAGGGGGCGAATACGAGCAGTACTTC	CASSYGTGGEYEQYF
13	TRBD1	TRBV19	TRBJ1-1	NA	TGTGCCAGTACCCAGGGGGCGGCCACTGAAGCTTTCTTT	CASTQGAATEAFF
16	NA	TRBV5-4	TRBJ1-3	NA	TGTGCCAGCAGCTTCGAGGCTCCGGGTCCTGGAAACACCATATATTTT	CASSFEAPGPGNTIYF
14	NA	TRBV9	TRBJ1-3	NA	TGTGCCAGCAGTCCGGAGGGATCTGGAAACACCATATATTTT	CASSPEGSGNTIYF
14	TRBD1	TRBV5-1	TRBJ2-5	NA	TGCGCCAGCAGCTTCGGCAGGGGGCCAGAGACCCAGTACTTC	CASSFGRGPETQYF
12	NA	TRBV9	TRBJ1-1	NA	TGTGCCAGCAGCGTAGTACAGGGAGAAGCTTTCTTT	CASSVVQGEAFF
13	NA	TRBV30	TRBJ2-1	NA	TGTGCCTGGAGTGTAGCGCTCTACAATGAGCAGTTCTTC	CAWSVALYNEQFF
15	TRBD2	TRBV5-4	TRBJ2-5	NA	TGTGCCAGCAGCTCAAGGACTAGCGGGAGAGAGACCCAGTACTTC	CASSSRTSGRETQYF
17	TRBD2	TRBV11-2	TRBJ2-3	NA	TGTGCCAGCAGCCCGCGGACTAGCGGGAGGATCACAGATACGCAGTATTTT	CASSPRTSGRITDTQYF
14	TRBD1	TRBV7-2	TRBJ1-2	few	TGTGCCAGCAGCATCGGGACAGGGGACTATGGCTACACCTTC	CASSIGTGDYGYTF
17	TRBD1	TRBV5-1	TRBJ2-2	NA	TGCGCCAGCAGCCAGGAAATGGGACAGCGGAACACCGGGGAGCTGTTTTTT	CASSQEMGQRNTGELFF
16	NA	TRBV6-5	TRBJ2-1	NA	TGTGCCAGCAGTTACGACGTGGGGCCCCAGGACAATGAGCAGTTCTTC	CASSYDVGPQDNEQFF
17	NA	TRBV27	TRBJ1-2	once	TGTGCCAGCAGTTTTCTCCTCCGGGACACAAAGAACTATGGCTACACCTTC	CASSFLLRDTKNYGYTF
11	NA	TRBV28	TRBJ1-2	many	TGTGCCAGCAGCCTCCAGGGTGGCTACACCTTC	CASSLQGGYTF
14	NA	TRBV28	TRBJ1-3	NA	TGTGCCAGCAGTCGCGGGGGGTCTGGAAACACCATATATTTT	CASSRGGSGNTIYF
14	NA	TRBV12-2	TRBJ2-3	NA	TGTGCAAGTCGCTTAGCGGAGGCTCGGGGTACGCAGTATTTT	CASRLAEARGTQYF